This entry concerns a single T cell receptor beta chain. This clonotype was counted only a few times. Its cognate antigen has yet to be identified. One base away there is no much larger clone; base qualities are not given. The sample's time point label is to be understood as: newly diagnosed GD, antithyroid drugs for less than 3 months. For both TCR sequencing and RNA sequencing, RNA was extracted from PBMCs in TRIzol. The diagnosis of Graves' disease was made according to American Thyroid Association guidelines. Recruitment of patients was carried out at an endocrinology department in Xi'an, China. From each patient, around 8.3 milliliters of peripheral blood was collected into an EDTA anticoagulant tube. PBMCs were isolated by Ficoll Paque Plus density gradient separation without further T cell sorting. RNA quality was checked with an Agilent 2100 Bioanalyzer and agarose gel, and concentration with a NanoDrop 2000.

Including cysteine and phenylalanine, the CDR3 has 13 amino acids. The kept DNA is CDR3 alone, 39 bases in frame from the first base. V is reduced by 7 bases and J by 2 bases, leaving a spacing of 10 bases between them. Taken from the germline V gene, the CDR1 and CDR2 loops are SGDLS and YYNGEE. The source of the sample is a study of regulatory T cells in long-lasting Graves disease (dated by TCRdb to about 2021). About the investigation overall: Antithyroid drugs had been taken for less than 3 months by newly diagnosed Graves' disease patients. Peripheral blood TCR sequencing and RNA sequencing compared persistent Graves' disease patients with newly diagnosed Graves' disease patients. The study took place in China and was registered as a clinical trial. TCR sequencing covered roughly 13 persistent and about 20 newly diagnosed Graves' disease patients, about 35 samples in total. Broad study findings and their caveats: Preferential use of TRBV28, TRBJ1-2 and TRBJ2-5 was observed in persistent disease, whereas TRBV20-1 and TRBJ2-1 were favored in newly diagnosed disease. Patients with persistent disease shared more public clonotypes (about 2,900) than newly diagnosed patients did (966). Lower TCR Shannon entropy and fewer highly expanded clones were observed in persistent Graves' disease patients than in newly diagnosed patients, which suggested clonal expansion. Only peripheral blood was studied, because thyroid tissue, the primary lesion, was inaccessible. Sequencing and analysis were restricted to the TCR beta chain. The authors noted that the small sample size was a limitation that may lower accuracy.

The library was generated by multiplex PCR. TCRdb shows the sequencer as Illumina HiSeq 4000. iRepertoire HTBI primers and Arm-PCR amplification of CDR3 regions were used to construct TCR beta libraries. Before sequencing, the PCR products went through gel purification. From the authors' description of their analysis: Across samples, roughly 60 TRBV and roughly 15 TRBJ segments were identified and used for gene usage analysis of CDR3 amino acid clonotypes. COPE and FqMerger were used to merge the filtered high-quality paired reads into contigs. BLAST was used to align contigs to IMGT TRBV, TRBD and TRBJ reference genes, and CDR3 was defined according to IMGT. Any clonotype with a frequency above 0.1% was classified as a highly expanded clone. Shannon entropy was used to measure repertoire diversity, and the Gini coefficient was used to measure V-J evenness. Clonotypes shared by more than one individual were considered public. Through fastp at Q25 and MiXCR, TCRdb rebuilt clones from the public reads, retaining in-frame beta chains. Duplicate CDR3 protein sequences are folded into a single record with the most common DNA and genes. The V and J calls here are based on TCRdb, not the publication. The sample profile shows 400,000 to 500,000 distinct CDR3 sequences; about 15% of them were found once. The ten largest clones represent over 15% of the sample.

This same sample was also taken into another study, of T cells in Graves' hyperthyroidism and ophthalmopathy. That second report states: A patient counted as having stable Graves' hyperthyroidism if no progression to ophthalmopathy occurred over 18 months of follow-up. Hyperthyroidism patients were aged 18 to 65 years and newly diagnosed, with disease duration of less than 2 months. Any patient with an uncontrolled infection, another autoimmune disease, pregnancy or lactation was excluded. Clinical symptoms, serum thyroxine and TRAb, thyroid ultrasound, and orbital computed tomography formed the basis for the diagnoses. A first-round RT-PCR of the TCR CDR3 used the HTBI primer set with the Qiagen OneStep RT-PCR kit. Most expanded thyroid clonotypes (frequency above 0.001) were also found in blood, which suggests that blood repertoires may mirror thyroid immune responses. In cross-validation, a model built on a 13 V-J signature told ophthalmopathy apart from stable hyperthyroidism with 85% to 90% sensitivity and 81% to 82% specificity, and in testing the same model reached 80%/75%. In validation, the model predicted progression to ophthalmopathy a median of roughly 6.5 months before onset, with roughly 68% sensitivity and 72.22% specificity. A discovery cohort of around 100 patients, 43 with Graves' ophthalmopathy and 55 to 60 with stable Graves' hyperthyroidism, was used to find distinguishing TCR V-J signatures. Whether ophthalmopathy could be predicted prospectively was tested in an independent validation cohort made up of approximately 19 hyperthyroidism patients plus 17 patients who later progressed to ophthalmopathy. The 75 to 100 discovery patients were randomly divided into training and test sets at a 7:3 ratio. In addition, the study compared T-cell repertoires in thyroid tissue and in blood from several Graves' hyperthyroidism patients. Following sampling, methimazole starting at 30 mg daily was given to hyperthyroidism patients, and high-dose intravenous methylprednisolone was given to ophthalmopathy patients. Libraries were constructed in a second round of multiplex PCR, after which size selection and purification were performed. Sequencing of the libraries was done on an Illumina HiSeq2000 using paired-end 100 bp reads. SOAPnuke was used to process the raw data, throwing out any read that contained adapters or uncalled bases, had a mean Phred below 15, or lacked an exact constant-primer or identifier match. High-quality paired reads were merged using COPE v1.2.5, and each unique nucleotide sequence was defined as a clonotype. MiTCR v1.1 was used to align clonotypes to the IMGT TRBV, TRBD and TRBJ reference segments. Analysis was restricted to V-J combinations with a frequency above 0.0001, which covered 98% to 99.2% of repertoires. A TCS score was defined as the ratio of F50 (clonal expansion) to E x V (chaos), with BLOSUM62-based TCRdist applied between CDR3 peptides within each V-J. Welch's t-statistics and random forest reduced roughly 500 V-J features to 10 to 15, which were used in a naive Bayes classifier (R e1071). No statistical method was used to set the sample size in advance, and investigators knew the group allocation. TCR Vbeta CDR3 sequencing of some 140 peripheral blood samples (around 45 ophthalmopathy, 75 hyperthyroidism and around 17 progressor patients) is reported in the paper.

Sequencing used peripheral blood mononuclear cells (PBMCs), obtained at new diagnosis, from a patient treated with antithyroid drugs. The V and J segments used are TRBV9 and TRBJ1-3, with the D gene not clear enough to name. The receptor's source is a woman in her twenties or thirties with Graves disease. Donor details come from another sample of the same person, matched by shared clones. The nucleotide sequence is given as TGTGCCAGCGCGGAGGAGGCTGGAAACACCATATATTTT. It translates to CASAEEAGNTIYF.